The 27 T cell receptor beta chains below were found in one sample sequenced in a study of blood T cells in healthy people across ages. The authors ran a second PCR of 7 to 11 cycles using a sample-barcoded 5' primer and a J-beta primer mix. A single record per CDR3 protein comes from TCRdb applying MiXCR to the 5' RACE reads. The sample includes almost 800,000 distinct CDR3 sequences, 58% of them seen just once. The sample taken for sequencing was blood. The origin of the receptors is a man under 40 in good health.

The J gene is TRBJ2-3, the V gene TRBV29-1; 7 positions agree with TRBD1. The trim removed 5 bases at V and 1 base at J, leaving 9 bases unmatched. The CDR3 loop spans 15 amino acids. Germline V CDR1 and CDR2: SQVTM, ANQGSEA. The chain's CDR3 is CSVPVSTGGTDTQYF. CDR3 DNA sequence: TGCAGCGTTCCAGTTTCCACAGGGGGCACAGATACGCAGTATTTT.

In this sample, this clonotype turned up many times. V and J are TRBV20-1 and TRBJ2-5, with D possibly TRBD1 on 6 matching bases. V lost 5 bases to trimming and J lost 3 bases, with 13 bases between them. Germline V gene lookup returns CDR1 DFQATT and CDR2 SNEGSKA (reference sequence). The CDR3 sequence is 13 residues long. Here the CDR3 DNA reads TGCAGTGCTTACAGGACAGAGAAAGAGACCCAGTACTTC. The encoded protein is CSAYRTEKETQYF.

V and J are TRBV7-2 and TRBJ2-3; D might be TRBD1 (7 bases). Germline CDR1 reads SGHTA; CDR2 reads FQGNSA. This CDR3 spans 16 amino acids. Trimming stripped 2 bases from V and 5 bases from J, with 17 bases between. Written as DNA, the CDR3 is TGTGCCAGCAGCTTAAGGCCGCAGGGGGGCGGAGATACGCAGTATTTT. It codes for CASSLRPQGGGDTQYF.

The chain carries TRBV29-1 and TRBJ1-1, with 9 bases aligning to TRBD1. V lost 7 bases and J lost 11; bases outside the gene matches: 14. CDR3 length equals 13 residues. Germline lookup yields CDR1 SQVTM and CDR2 ANQGSEA. Here the CDR3 reads CSGSLLQGAGAFF. CDR3 bases: TGCAGCGGCTCCCTCCTACAGGGGGCGGGGGCTTTCTTT.

V is TRBV24-1 and J is TRBJ2-3, with D maybe TRBD2 (6 bases). Between the trimmed V and J ends, which lost 3 bases and 3 bases, there was a span of 15 bases. The CDR3 consists of 16 residues. Germline V lookup: CDR1 KGHDR, CDR2 SFDVKD. In nucleotides, the CDR3 is TGTGCCACCAGTGATCTTGCCTTTGGGGGGACAGATACGCAGTATTTT. Translated: CATSDLAFGGTDTQYF.

The V gene is TRBV15, the J gene TRBJ2-1; TRBD2 might be the D (5 bases). V was pared by 0 bases and J by 5 bases, with 17 bases between. Germline CDR1 and CDR2: LNHNV and YYDKDF (reference sequence). This CDR3 spans 17 amino acids. The CDR3 protein is CATSRDIVLVGDNEQFF. CDR3 in DNA: TGTGCCACCAGCAGAGATATCGTACTAGTAGGCGACAATGAGCAGTTCTTC.

This clonotype has just a few counts. This sequence joins TRBV11-2 and TRBJ2-7; no clear D gene. Trimming stripped 0 bases from V and 4 bases from J, with 10 bases between. The CDR3 has 14 amino acids. CDR1 and CDR2 from the germline V gene are SGHAT and FQNNGV. The chain's CDR3 is CASSLDLRPYEQYF. In nucleotides, the CDR3 is TGTGCCAGCAGCTTAGATCTCCGACCTTACGAGCAGTACTTC.

This clonotype turned up a few times. The chain joins TRBV15 to TRBJ1-4; D remains ambiguous. This CDR3 has 14 amino acids. Germline CDR1 reads LNHNV; CDR2 reads YYDKDF (reference sequence). Between the trimmed V and J ends, which lost 0 bases and 7 bases, there was a span of 9 bases. The CDR3 reads CATSRDLGSEKLFF. DNA for the CDR3: TGTGCCACCAGCAGAGATTTAGGATCTGAAAAACTGTTTTTT.

The rearrangement uses TRBV4-3 and TRBJ1-2; no firm D call. CDR3 length equals 16 residues. V was cut by 0 bases and J by 0 bases, with 11 bases left in between. CDR1 LGHNA and CDR2 YSLEER come from the germline V gene. DNA for the CDR3: TGCGCCAGCAGCCAAGAGGTAAAGGCGTCTAACTATGGCTACACCTTC. Translated: CASSQEVKASNYGYTF.

This clonotype has only one observation. The J gene is TRBJ2-7, the V gene TRBV6-5; maybe TRBD1 (6 bases). The CDR3 has 14 residues. V dropped 0 bases and J dropped 8 bases, with 14 bases sitting between them. Germline V gene data show CDR1 as MNHEY and CDR2 as SVGAGI. CDR3 DNA sequence: TGTGCCAGCAGTTACTCCTTGACAGGACCAAAGCAGTACTTC. Translation gives CASSYSLTGPKQYF.

This clonotype was picked up one time. The chain couples TRBV9 to TRBJ1-2; D is unclear. Germline-derived CDR1 and CDR2 are SGDLS and YYNGEE. The length of the CDR3 is 15 residues. V was pared by 3 bases and J by 0 bases, with 12 bases between. The CDR3, as DNA: TGTGCCAGCAGCGCATACATAGGTACTAACTATGGCTACACCTTC. As protein: CASSAYIGTNYGYTF.

The chain has TRBV10-1 and TRBJ2-5; D might be TRBD1 (6 bases). There are 13 residues in the CDR3. V was shortened by 6 bases and J by 5 bases, with 13 bases between the two germline ends. The germline CDR1 and CDR2 sequences are WNHNN and SYGVQD (reference sequence). The CDR3 coding sequence is TGCGCCAGCAGAGCTACAGGGAGTGAGACCCAGTACTTC. Translated, it gives CASRATGSETQYF.

The CDR3 bases are TGTGCCAGCACGGTGGGGCCTAATGAAAAACTGTTTTTT. Protein sequence: CASTVGPNEKLFF. This chain uses TRBV6-5 with TRBJ1-4, with D maybe TRBD1 (5 bases). V lost 7 bases and J 3 bases, leaving 9 bases between the germline ends. The CDR3 runs 13 residues. Germline V lookup: CDR1 MNHEY, CDR2 SVGAGI.

This clonotype showed up just a few times. The V call is TRBV20-1, the J call TRBJ2-5; D gene ambiguous. Germline V CDR1 and CDR2: DFQATT, SNEGSKA (reference sequence). The CDR3 contains 12 residues. V was trimmed by 1 base and J by 4 bases, leaving 7 bases between them. CDR3 residues: CSARVGLETQYF. As DNA, the CDR3 is TGCAGTGCTAGAGTCGGCCTAGAGACCCAGTACTTC.

The rearrangement uses TRBV24-1 and TRBJ2-1, with D maybe TRBD2 (5 bases). The V gene lost 6 bases and the J gene lost 9 bases, with 17 bases spanning the gap. The V gene's germline CDR1 is KGHDR and CDR2 SFDVKD. This CDR3 spans 14 amino acids. The CDR3 is CATSTGRLHSEQFF. The DNA of the CDR3 is TGTGCCACCAGTACGGGGAGATTACACAGTGAGCAGTTCTTC.

The chain has TRBV19 and TRBJ2-3; 8 nucleotides agree with TRBD1. The CDR3 extends over 15 amino acids. The germline gives CDR1 LNHDA, CDR2 SQIVND (reference sequence). With 5 bases clipped from V and 3 bases from J, the junction kept 7 bases outside the gene matches. CDR3 loop: CASSFTGGRTDTQYF. DNA of the CDR3: TGTGCCAGTAGTTTTACAGGGGGGCGAACAGATACGCAGTATTTT.

CDR3 in amino acids: CSATIDRGYGYTF. The CDR3 DNA sequence: TGCAGTGCTACCATAGACAGGGGCTATGGCTACACCTTC. The V gene is TRBV20-1, the J gene TRBJ1-2; 8 bases align to TRBD1. Trimming removed 4 bases from V and 4 bases from J; junction bases left unmatched: 5. Germline V gene sequence: CDR1 DFQATT, CDR2 SNEGSKA (reference sequence). The length of the CDR3 is 13 residues.

The V gene is TRBV10-3, the J gene TRBJ2-7, with D hard to call. The V end lost 3 bases, the J end lost 1 base, and 4 bases lay between the germline ends. CDR3 size: 12 residues. The germline CDR1 and CDR2 sequences are ENHRY and SYGVKD. The CDR3 here is CAISEQSYEQYF. The CDR3 region has the DNA TGTGCCATCAGTGAACAGTCCTACGAGCAGTACTTC.

The sample holds one count of this clonotype. The V call is TRBV29-1, the J call TRBJ1-1; 7 nucleotides align to TRBD1. Trimming cost V 2 bases and J 4 bases; bases outside gene matches: 7. The germline CDR1 and CDR2 sequences are SQVTM and ANQGSEA. The length of the CDR3 is 14 residues. The chain's CDR3 is CSVEQGRGVTEAFF. CDR3 bases: TGCAGCGTTGAACAGGGCAGGGGGGTCACTGAAGCTTTCTTT. Using reference TRBV29-1 and TRBJ1-1 for the parts outside the CDR3, the full variable domain is SAVISQKPSRDICQRGTSLTIQCQVDSQVTMMFWYRQQPGQSLTLIATANQGSEATYESGFVIDKFPISRPNLTFSTLTVSNMSPEDSSIYLCSVEQGRGVTEAFFGQGTRLTVV.

This chain uses TRBV5-5 with TRBJ1-5, with TRBD1 matching over 8 bases. After removal of 4 bases from V and 3 bases from J, the junction contained 3 bases not matched to a gene. CDR1 and CDR2 (germline): SGHKS, YYEKEE (reference sequence). This CDR3 spans 14 amino acids. CDR3 residues: CASSRGQDNQPQHF. In DNA, the CDR3 is TGTGCCAGCAGCCGGGGACAGGACAATCAGCCCCAGCATTTT.

The chain couples TRBV7-9 to TRBJ2-5; 8 bases align to TRBD1. The germline V gene encodes CDR1 SEHNR and CDR2 FQNEAQ (reference sequence). V dropped 10 bases and J dropped 2; count of bases not matched to a gene: 3. The CDR3 covers 12 residues. In DNA, the CDR3 is TGTGCCACAACAGGGGGACAAGAGACCCAGTACTTC. Encoded protein: CATTGGQETQYF. Full variable domain (rest looked up from reference TRBV7-9 and TRBJ2-5): DTGVSQNPRHKITKRGQNVTFRCDPISEHNRLYWYRQTLGQGPEFLTYFQNEAQLEKSRLLSDRFSAERPKGSFSTLEIQRTEQGDSAMYLCATTGGQETQYFGPGTRLLVL.

The chain links TRBV20-1 to TRBJ2-1; possibly TRBD1 or TRBD2 for D (5 bases each). Germline CDR1 and CDR2: DFQATT and SNEGSKA (reference sequence). V was pared by 5 bases and J by 5 bases, with 10 bases between. The CDR3 sequence is 12 residues long. As DNA, the CDR3 is TGCAGTGCTGACCGGGACGACAATGAGCAGTTCTTC. This gives the protein CSADRDDNEQFF.

V and J are TRBV6-2 or TRBV6-3 and TRBJ2-4, with D maybe TRBD1 (5 bases). The CDR3 is 20 amino acids. V gave up 4 bases and J gave up 0 bases, with 25 bases separating them. Germline assignment: CDR1 MNHEY and CDR2 SVGEGT. DNA for the CDR3: TGTGCCAGCAGTTCCCTCCCACGAACGGGCACAGGCCTAGCCAAAAACATTCAGTACTTC. The encoded protein is CASSSLPRTGTGLAKNIQYF.

This clonotype was recorded only once. The chain combines TRBV29-1 with TRBJ2-4; 7 bases are a match to TRBD1. The J call is doubtful: the DNA matches TRBJ2-7 better. This CDR3 contains 13 residues. Germline CDR1 reads SQVTM; CDR2 reads ANQGSEA. The DNA of the CDR3 is TGCAGCGGACGGGACAGCGCCCCCTACGAGCAGTACTTC. The encoded protein is CSGRDSAPYEQYF.

This clonotype was observed once. V usage is TRBV20-1 and J usage is TRBJ1-3; D remains unclear. CDR1 and CDR2 (germline): DFQATT, SNEGSKA (reference sequence). The CDR3 is 14 residues long. Trimming left V 5 bases short and J 2 bases short, with 13 bases between. CDR3 amino acids: CSAASTRAGNTIYF. The CDR3 coding sequence is TGCAGTGCTGCCTCCACTAGAGCTGGAAACACCATATATTTT.

This chain uses TRBV7-9 with TRBJ2-1; D possibly matches TRBD1 or TRBD2 (5 bases each). Trimming cost V 11 bases and J 0 bases, with 23 bases left between them. The CDR3 sequence is 17 residues long. Germline loops: CDR1 SEHNR, CDR2 FQNEAQ (reference sequence). CDR3 in amino acids: CACPKGPLGPSYNEQFF. CDR3 DNA sequence: TGTGCCTGCCCCAAGGGACCTCTAGGGCCCTCCTACAATGAGCAGTTCTTC. Full variable domain (remainder filled in from reference TRBV7-9 and TRBJ2-1): DTGVSQNPRHKITKRGQNVTFRCDPISEHNRLYWYRQTLGQGPEFLTYFQNEAQLEKSRLLSDRFSAERPKGSFSTLEIQRTEQGDSAMYLCACPKGPLGPSYNEQFFGPGTRLTVL.

The chain couples TRBV7-9 to TRBJ2-1; no clear D gene. Trimming took off 4 bases at V and 8 bases at J, with 9 bases between the two ends. The CDR3 is 12 amino acids. Germline CDR1 SEHNR, CDR2 FQNEAQ (reference sequence). The CDR3 loop is CASSSFRDEQFF. In nucleotides, the CDR3 is TGTGCCAGCAGCTCCTTCAGAGATGAGCAGTTCTTC.